This is a list of T cell receptor beta chains from one sample in a study of blood T cell repertoires in COVID-19. Generated by immunoSEQ multiplex PCR, the TCRdb table keeps only in-frame clones and is missing some. The data contain about 150,000 clones, approximately 88% of them singletons. The specimen was peripheral blood. Receptors originate from a man aged 55 to 69 with active or convalescent COVID-19. The CDR3 runs from the conserved cysteine through the conserved F or W. The D gene is left open where the match is weak. For some rows the clone size is stated as once, few or many, or as a class when expanded; others skip it.

clone_size j_call v_call d_call cdr3_aa cdr3_nt
- TRBJ2-1 TRBV28 TRBD2 CASSQGTSGRNEQFF TGTGCCAGCAGTCAAGGGACTAGCGGGAGGAATGAGCAGTTCTTC
- TRBJ1-5 TRBV4-1 - CASSQVFPQLNRPQHF TGCGCCAGCAGCCAAGTTTTTCCACAGCTGAATCGGCCCCAGCATTTT
- TRBJ2-5 TRBV10-3 - CAISELDGGRETQYF TGTGCCATCAGTGAGTTAGACGGGGGGCGAGAGACCCAGTACTTC
- TRBJ2-4 TRBV29-1 TRBD1 CSATRDRGGNIQYF TGCAGCGCAACCCGGGACAGGGGGGGGAACATTCAGTACTTC
few TRBJ1-2 TRBV28 - CASSLDSNYGYTF TGTGCCAGCAGCCTTGACAGCAACTATGGCTACACCTTC
- TRBJ2-7 TRBV9 TRBD1 CASSPRTGAPYEQYF TGTGCCAGCAGCCCGAGGACAGGGGCCCCCTACGAGCAGTACTTC
- TRBJ2-5 TRBV7-2 TRBD1 CASSLNRGQGETQYF TGTGCCAGCAGCTTAAACAGGGGGCAGGGAGAGACCCAGTACTTC
- TRBJ1-5 TRBV7-2 TRBD1 CASSYSGTGSNQPQHF TGTGCCAGCAGCTACTCTGGGACAGGGAGCAATCAGCCCCAGCATTTT
once TRBJ1-3 TRBV9 - CASSAPQGFEISGNTIYF TGTGCCAGCAGCGCTCCTCAGGGTTTCGAGATCTCTGGAAACACCATATATTTT
- TRBJ2-1 TRBV9 - CASSERVGVNEQFF TGTGCCAGCAGCGAGCGGGTTGGGGTCAATGAGCAGTTCTTC
once TRBJ2-1 TRBV3-1/TRBV3-2 - CASSIREREQFF TGTGCCAGCAGCATTAGGGAGCGGGAGCAGTTCTTC
once TRBJ1-4 TRBV19 TRBD1 CASSKGQGMKGNEKLFF TGTGCCAGTAGTAAGGGACAGGGGATGAAGGGTAATGAAAAACTGTTTTTT
- TRBJ2-7 TRBV5-4 TRBD1 CASSGGTGKAYEQYF TGTGCCAGCAGCGGGGGGACAGGGAAAGCCTACGAGCAGTACTTC
- TRBJ2-1 TRBV28 TRBD2 CASRTVKGASGSQGNEQFF TGTGCCAGCAGGACCGTGAAAGGGGCTAGCGGGTCCCAGGGGAATGAGCAGTTCTTC
- TRBJ2-1 TRBV5-6 TRBD2 CASSLRSFSGRGHNEQFF TGTGCCAGCAGCTTGAGATCGTTTAGCGGGAGAGGGCACAATGAGCAGTTCTTC
- TRBJ1-5 TRBV28 - CASSPSGPQHF TGTGCCAGCAGTCCCTCGGGGCCCCAGCATTTT
once TRBJ1-2 TRBV7-9 TRBD1 CASSVGQGAGYGYTF TGTGCCAGCAGCGTAGGACAGGGGGCAGGTTATGGCTACACCTTC
- TRBJ2-3 TRBV4-3 TRBD2 CASSPRTSGSTDTQYF TGCGCCAGCAGCCCCCGGACTAGCGGGAGCACAGATACGCAGTATTTT
- TRBJ1-6 TRBV28 TRBD1 CASRVSDRVRSPLHF TGTGCCAGCAGAGTTTCGGACAGGGTGAGGTCACCCCTCCACTTT
once TRBJ2-5 TRBV6-1 - CASSPQREKETQYF TGTGCCAGCAGTCCCCAACGGGAAAAAGAGACCCAGTACTTC
- TRBJ2-3 TRBV19 - CASSLDFARTDTQYF TGTGCCAGTAGCCTGGACTTCGCTCGCACAGATACGCAGTATTTT
- TRBJ1-1 TRBV19 TRBD1 CASSKTGVANTEAFF TGTGCCAGTAGTAAGACAGGGGTGGCGAACACTGAAGCTTTCTTT
- TRBJ2-6 TRBV5-1 - CASSLQVSGANVLTF TGCGCCAGCAGCTTACAGGTCTCTGGGGCCAACGTCCTGACTTTC
once TRBJ1-1 TRBV6-6 TRBD1 CASSSVQGTEAFF TGTGCCAGCAGTAGCGTACAGGGGACTGAAGCTTTCTTT
once TRBJ2-1 TRBV9 - CASSRRGSYNEQFF TGTGCCAGCAGCCGGCGGGGCTCCTACAATGAGCAGTTCTTC
once TRBJ1-5 TRBV19 TRBD1 CASSMRRTGNQPQHF TGTGCCAGTAGTATGCGCCGGACAGGGAATCAGCCCCAGCATTTT
- TRBJ2-7 TRBV21-1 - CASSNARELYYEQYF TGTGCCAGCAGCAATGCACGGGAACTTTACTACGAGCAGTACTTC
- TRBJ2-3 TRBV5-1 TRBD2 CASSLGGLAGGGPDTQYF TGCGCCAGCAGCTTGGGTGGGCTAGCGGGAGGAGGCCCAGATACGCAGTATTTT
once TRBJ1-2 TRBV7-2 - CASSFYPGSTNYGYTF TGTGCCAGCAGCTTCTACCCAGGCTCAACTAACTATGGCTACACCTTC
- TRBJ2-4 TRBV27 TRBD2 CASSARLAGGGRNIQYF TGTGCCAGCAGTGCACGACTAGCGGGAGGCGGTAGAAACATTCAGTACTTC
- TRBJ2-7 TRBV3-1/TRBV3-2 - CASSQAWRQSYEQYF TGTGCCAGCAGCCAAGCTTGGCGACAATCCTACGAGCAGTACTTC
- TRBJ2-2 TRBV2 TRBD2 CASMGTSGGTGELFF TGTGCCAGCATGGGGACTAGCGGGGGGACCGGGGAGCTGTTTTTT
- TRBJ2-7 TRBV11-2 - CASSLEVRAYEQYF TGTGCCAGCAGCTTAGAGGTCAGGGCCTACGAGCAGTACTTC
- TRBJ1-4 TRBV9 TRBD1 CASSVAPGQGNEKLFF TGTGCCAGCAGCGTAGCACCGGGACAGGGAAATGAAAAACTGTTTTTT
once TRBJ1-1 TRBV28 - CASRRRERALEAFF TGTGCCAGCAGAAGACGGGAACGGGCCCTTGAAGCTTTCTTT
- TRBJ2-3 TRBV15 TRBD2 CATSRVGLAGQTSTDTQYF TGTGCCACTAGCAGAGTTGGACTAGCGGGACAGACTAGCACAGATACGCAGTATTTT
- TRBJ2-7 TRBV2 - CASRPGDYSYEQYF TGTGCCAGCAGACCCGGCGACTACTCCTACGAGCAGTACTTC
once TRBJ1-6 TRBV28 - CASRQTGLNNSPLHF TGTGCCAGCAGGCAAACAGGGCTAAATAATTCACCCCTCCACTTT